The TCR beta chain under discussion was sequenced for a study of blood T cell repertoires in COVID-19. Repertoires were generated with immunoSEQ multiplex PCR, while TCRdb's copy carries only in-frame clones and drops some. The table has more than 85,000 clones, 87% seen once; the top ten hold more than 4.5%. J gave up 3 bases and V 3 bases, and 4 bases lay outside the gene matches. The CDR3 has 14 amino acids. The germline V gene encodes CDR1 LNHDA and CDR2 SQIVND (reference sequence). V and J are TRBV19 and TRBJ2-5; 7 positions match TRBD1. Sequencing was performed on peripheral blood. This sequence originates from a man between 65 and 85 years old with acute or convalescent COVID-19. The DNA for the CDR3 is TGTGCCAGTAGTATCGCGACAGGGAAAGAGACCCAGTACTTC. It is translated as CASSIATGKETQYF.